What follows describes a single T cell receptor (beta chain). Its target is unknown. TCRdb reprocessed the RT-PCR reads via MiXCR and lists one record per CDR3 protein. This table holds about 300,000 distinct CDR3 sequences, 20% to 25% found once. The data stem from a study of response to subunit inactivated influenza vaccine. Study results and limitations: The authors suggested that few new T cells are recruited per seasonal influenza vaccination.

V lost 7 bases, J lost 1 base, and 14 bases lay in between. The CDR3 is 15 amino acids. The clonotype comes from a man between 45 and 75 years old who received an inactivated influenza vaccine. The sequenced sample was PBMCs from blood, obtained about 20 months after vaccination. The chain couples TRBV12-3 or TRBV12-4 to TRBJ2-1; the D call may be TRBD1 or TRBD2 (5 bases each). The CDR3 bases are TGTGCCAGCAAACAGGAGGTGGGGTCCTACAATGAGCAGTTCTTC. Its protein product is CASKQEVGSYNEQFF.